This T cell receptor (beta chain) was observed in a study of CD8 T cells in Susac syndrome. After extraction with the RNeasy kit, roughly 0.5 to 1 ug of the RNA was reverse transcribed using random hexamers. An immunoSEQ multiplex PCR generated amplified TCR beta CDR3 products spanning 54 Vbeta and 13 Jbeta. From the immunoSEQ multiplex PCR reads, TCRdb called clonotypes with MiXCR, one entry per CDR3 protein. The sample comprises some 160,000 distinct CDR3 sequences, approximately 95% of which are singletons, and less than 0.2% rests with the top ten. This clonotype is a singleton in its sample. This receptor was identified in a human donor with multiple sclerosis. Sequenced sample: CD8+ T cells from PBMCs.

In DNA, the CDR3 is TGTGCCAGCAGTCAAAATACAGGTATCTACGAGCAGTACTTC. It encodes CASSQNTGIYEQYF. This chain uses TRBV12-3 or TRBV12-4 with TRBJ2-7; D may be TRBD1 (5 bases). V was trimmed by 5 bases and J by 3 bases, leaving 14 bases between them. The CDR3 runs 14 residues.